This T cell receptor beta chain was observed in a study of technical replicates of blood from several donors. Method: immunoSEQ multiplex PCR; TCRdb's copy keeps in-frame clones and lacks some. The sample consists of about 53,000 clones, just over 85% of them appearing once. The V gene lost 5 bases and the J gene lost 2 bases, with 3 bases spanning the gap. CDR3 length: 10 residues. The germline V gene encodes CDR1 GTSNPN and CDR2 SVGIG (reference sequence). This chain joins TRBV30 and TRBJ1-2, with D uncertain. The receptor's source is a human donor in good health. Some clones in this sample may be carry-over from other donors' samples. Sequenced material: PBMCs. CDR3 loop: CAWANYGYTF. CDR3 DNA sequence: TGTGCCTGGGCGAACTATGGCTACACCTTC.